This T cell receptor beta chain was sequenced in a study of blood T cell repertoires in COVID-19. Study in general: Both acute and convalescent COVID-19 samples were obtained from the United States, Italy and Spain. T cells, B-cell-depleted T cells, or PBMCs supplied cDNA or gDNA.

In the original processing: Reference gene primer amplification yielded estimated nucleated cell counts. This table comes from immunoSEQ multiplex PCR, and its TCRdb copy is limited to in-frame clones, with some not included. The V and J calls and the clone size are those of that table, but D and trimming were determined from the DNA. Of around 340,000 clones listed, more than 70% are singletons. Recruited during active infection, patients (from Seattle) were subsequently followed longitudinally. The CDR3 has 14 residues. Germline V gene sequence: CDR1 MNHEY, CDR2 SVGAGI. Deletions cut 4 bases from V and 3 bases from J, with 12 bases between.

The sequencing sample was made of peripheral blood. The chain carries TRBV6-5 and TRBJ1-2; maybe TRBD1 (5 bases). This TCR was sampled from a woman aged 55-69 years with COVID-19, enrolled during active disease. Here the CDR3 DNA reads TGTGCCAGCAGTTCGGTAGCGGGGGACTATGGCTACACCTTC. It encodes CASSSVAGDYGYTF.